This TCR beta chain originates from a study of Ad26.COV2.S vaccination and SARS-CoV-2 variants. The wider study: Donor joined the COV1001 Ad26.COV2.S trial arm. Study results and caveats: Following vaccination, spike-specific CD8+ and CD4+ T cell responses reportedly exhibited substantial breadth. Those who received vaccine or placebo ended up with similar non-spike TCR breadth.

Treatment defined: some 19 received Ad26.COV2.S at low or high dose, single or two shots; 5 received placebo; per-sample allocation not given. At day 63 after the first vaccine or placebo injection, samples were drawn. It was an adult aged 18-55 years in Boston who was the donor. In this sample, this clone turned up a few times. Its cognate antigen is unknown. Assay used: immunoSEQ multiplex PCR; TCRdb lists only in-frame clones, some missing. Among hundreds of thousands of clones, roughly 90% were seen once, and the ten largest hold about 1.5%. CDR1 is SGHNT, CDR2 YENEEA, per germline. The CDR3 loop spans 11 amino acids. V was shortened by 5 bases and J by 7 bases, with 9 bases between the two germline ends.

This specimen was peripheral blood, taken in a trial of Ad26.COV2.S vaccine versus placebo. V usage is TRBV11-3 and J usage is TRBJ2-7; D is possibly TRBD2 (5 bases). The TCR comes from a person aged 18-60 years who received the Ad26.COV2.S COVID-19 vaccine or a placebo. The CDR3 DNA sequence: TGTGCCAGCAGCCCGAGAGGGGAGCAGTACTTC. It encodes CASSPRGEQYF.